This TCR beta chain was sequenced during a study of blood T cell repertoires in COVID-19. Turning to the study itself: Sample material is recorded as cDNA or gDNA derived from T cells, B-cell-depleted T cells, or PBMCs.

The data were produced by immunoSEQ multiplex PCR, yet TCRdb's version contains in-frame clones alone and is incomplete. The profile shows roughly 150,000 clones, approximately 90% of them singletons. V shed 5 bases and J shed 11 bases, with 18 bases lying between them. Per germline, CDR1 LNHDA and CDR2 SQIVND (reference sequence). The CDR3 consists of 13 residues. This chain links TRBV19 with TRBJ1-1; possibly TRBD1 for D (5 bases). Input material: peripheral blood. This sequence was found in a woman in her seventies with acute or convalescent COVID-19. This chain's CDR3 is CASSAREKGVAFF. For the CDR3, the DNA is TGTGCCAGTAGTGCCCGCGAAAAAGGGGTCGCTTTCTTT.